Reported below is one T cell receptor (beta chain). The data stem from a study of control samples from healthy donors and cancer patients. J was trimmed by 6 bases and V by 2 bases; bases with no gene match: 1. The CDR3 totals 13 residues. From germline, CDR1 is ENHRY and CDR2 SYGVKD. Sequencing used immunoSEQ multiplex PCR; TCRdb keeps in-frame clones, though not all of them. Of about 83,000 clones in the sample, around 92% are singletons; the top ten hold 17%. The sample consisted of blood. This clonotype was sampled from a man aged 45-65 years in good health. The chain recombines TRBV10-3 with TRBJ1-5; 7 nucleotides agree with TRBD1. The CDR3 is CAISEDRVQPQHF. CDR3 nucleotides: TGTGCCATCAGTGAGGACAGGGTTCAGCCCCAGCATTTT.